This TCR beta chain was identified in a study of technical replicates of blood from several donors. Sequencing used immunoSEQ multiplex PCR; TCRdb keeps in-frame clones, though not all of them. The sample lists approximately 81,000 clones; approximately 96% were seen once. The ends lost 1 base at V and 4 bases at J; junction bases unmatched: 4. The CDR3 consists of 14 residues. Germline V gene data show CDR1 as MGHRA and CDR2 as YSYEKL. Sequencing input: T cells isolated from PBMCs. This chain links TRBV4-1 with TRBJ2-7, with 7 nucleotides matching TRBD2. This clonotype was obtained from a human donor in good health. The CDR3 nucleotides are TGCGCCAGCAGCCAAGGGAGCGGGGTTTACGAGCAGTACTTC. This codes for CASSQGSGVYEQYF.